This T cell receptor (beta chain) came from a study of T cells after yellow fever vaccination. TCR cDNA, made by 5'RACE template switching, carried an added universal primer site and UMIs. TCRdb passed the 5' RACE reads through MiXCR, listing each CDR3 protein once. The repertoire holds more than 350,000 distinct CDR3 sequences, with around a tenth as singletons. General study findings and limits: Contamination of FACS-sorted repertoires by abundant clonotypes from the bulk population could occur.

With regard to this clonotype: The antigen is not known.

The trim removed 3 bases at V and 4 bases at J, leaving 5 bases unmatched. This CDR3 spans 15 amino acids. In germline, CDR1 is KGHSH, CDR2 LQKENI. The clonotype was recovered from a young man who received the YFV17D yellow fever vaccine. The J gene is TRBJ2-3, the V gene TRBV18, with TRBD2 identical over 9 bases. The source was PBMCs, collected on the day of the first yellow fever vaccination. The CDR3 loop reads CASSPLKRGADTQYF. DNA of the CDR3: TGTGCCAGCTCACCCCTCAAGCGGGGGGCAGATACGCAGTATTTT.